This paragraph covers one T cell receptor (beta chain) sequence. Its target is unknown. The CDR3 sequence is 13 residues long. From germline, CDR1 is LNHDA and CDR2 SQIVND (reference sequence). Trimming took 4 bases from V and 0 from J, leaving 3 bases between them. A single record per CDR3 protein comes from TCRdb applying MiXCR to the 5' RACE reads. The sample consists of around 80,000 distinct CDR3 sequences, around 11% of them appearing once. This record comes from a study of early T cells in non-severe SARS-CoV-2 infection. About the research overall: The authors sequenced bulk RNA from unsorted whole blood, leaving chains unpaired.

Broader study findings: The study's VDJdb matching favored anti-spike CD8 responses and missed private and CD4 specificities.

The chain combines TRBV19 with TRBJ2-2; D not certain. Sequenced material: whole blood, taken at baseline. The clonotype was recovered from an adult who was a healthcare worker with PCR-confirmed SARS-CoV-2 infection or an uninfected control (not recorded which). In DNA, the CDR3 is TGTGCCAGTAGTACGACGAACACCGGGGAGCTGTTTTTT. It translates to CASSTTNTGELFF.